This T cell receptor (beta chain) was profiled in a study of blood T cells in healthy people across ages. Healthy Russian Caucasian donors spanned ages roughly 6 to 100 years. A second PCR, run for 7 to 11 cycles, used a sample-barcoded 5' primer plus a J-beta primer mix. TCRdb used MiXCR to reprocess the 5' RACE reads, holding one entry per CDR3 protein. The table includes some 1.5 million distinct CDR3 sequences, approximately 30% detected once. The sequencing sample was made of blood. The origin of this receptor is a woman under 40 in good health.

CDR3 loop: CSARDGRTSYEQYF. CDR3 bases: TGCAGTGCTAGAGACGGCAGAACCTCCTACGAGCAGTACTTC. This chain connects TRBV20-1 to TRBJ2-7; D not resolved. Germline V gene lookup returns CDR1 DFQATT and CDR2 SNEGSKA (reference sequence). Trimming removed 0 bases at V and 0 bases at J, with 9 bases between. The CDR3 loop spans 14 amino acids.